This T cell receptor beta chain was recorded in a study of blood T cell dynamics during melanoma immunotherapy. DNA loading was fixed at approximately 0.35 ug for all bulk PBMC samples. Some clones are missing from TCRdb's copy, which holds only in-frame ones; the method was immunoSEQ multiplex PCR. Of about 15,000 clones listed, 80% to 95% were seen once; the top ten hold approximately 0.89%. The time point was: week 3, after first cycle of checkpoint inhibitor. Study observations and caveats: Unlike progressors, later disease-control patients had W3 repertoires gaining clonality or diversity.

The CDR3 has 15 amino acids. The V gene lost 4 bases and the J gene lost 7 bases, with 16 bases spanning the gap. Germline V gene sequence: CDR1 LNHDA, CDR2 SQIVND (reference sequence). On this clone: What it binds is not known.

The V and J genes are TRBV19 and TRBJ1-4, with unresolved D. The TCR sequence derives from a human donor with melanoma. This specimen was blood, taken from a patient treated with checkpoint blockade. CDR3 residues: CASSRTRAPSEKLFF. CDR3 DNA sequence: TGTGCCAGTAGTAGGACTCGGGCGCCAAGTGAAAAACTGTTTTTT.